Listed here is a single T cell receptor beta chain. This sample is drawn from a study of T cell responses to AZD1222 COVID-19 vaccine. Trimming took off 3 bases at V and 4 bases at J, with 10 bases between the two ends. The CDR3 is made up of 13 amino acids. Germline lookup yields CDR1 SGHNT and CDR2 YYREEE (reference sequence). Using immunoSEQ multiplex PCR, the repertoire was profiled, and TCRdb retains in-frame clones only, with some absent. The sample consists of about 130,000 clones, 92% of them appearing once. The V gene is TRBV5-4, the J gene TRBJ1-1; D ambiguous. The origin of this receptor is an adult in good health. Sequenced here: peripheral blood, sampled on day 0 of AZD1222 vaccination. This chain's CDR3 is CASSWSSLTEAFF. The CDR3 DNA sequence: TGTGCCAGCAGCTGGAGTTCTCTCACTGAAGCTTTCTTT.